A single sample is the source of the 2 T cell receptor beta chains below, sequenced in a study of shared clonotypes between healthy human individuals. This table comes from immunoSEQ multiplex PCR, and its TCRdb copy is limited to in-frame clones, with some not included. The sample lists about 520,000 clones, more than 95% seen once, with about 0.06% in the top ten. Sequenced material: naive CD4+ T cells sorted from blood. Regarding subset: CD45RA+ positively selected. The receptor set was obtained from a young woman in good health.

This chain joins TRBV18 and TRBJ1-2; D is unclear. CDR1 KGHSH and CDR2 LQKENI come from the germline V gene. Between the trimmed V and J ends, which lost 3 bases and 4 bases, there was a span of 18 bases. This CDR3 region has 16 residues. CDR3 amino acids: CASSPRTGKWSYGYTF. The CDR3 bases are TGTGCCAGCTCACCCCGCACGGGAAAGTGGAGCTATGGCTACACCTTC.

The V gene is TRBV10-1, the J gene TRBJ2-5; tentative D call: TRBD2 (5 bases). The CDR3 is 12 amino acids. V dropped 2 bases and J dropped 5 bases, with 6 bases sitting between them. Germline CDR1 reads WNHNN; CDR2 reads SYGVQD (reference sequence). CDR3 region: CASSEPGETQYF. Here the CDR3 DNA reads TGCGCCAGCAGTGAGCCGGGGGAGACCCAGTACTTC.